This TCR beta chain was found in a study of PD-1 blockade in classical Hodgkin lymphoma. This CDR3 has 15 amino acids. In germline, CDR1 is LGHNA, CDR2 YNFKEQ. V was clipped by 1 base and J by 3 bases; unmatched bases: 5. The time point here: cycle 4 day 1 (C4D1), after 6 weeks of nivolumab. Each patient's relapse followed autologous stem cell transplantation, and brentuximab vedotin exposure varied. Worth noting for this clone: Its antigen is as yet unknown.

Whole-study findings and limits: What drove the repertoire differences, possibly disease activity or prior therapy, has not been defined. Newly diagnosed patients were reported to start with lower TCR diversity than healthy donors. Patients who responded completely had about the same baseline diversity as newly diagnosed patients. By C4D1, diversity of CD4+ TCRs had risen significantly, whereas that of CD8+ TCRs had not.

Sequencing used immunoSEQ multiplex PCR; TCRdb keeps in-frame clones, though not all of them. The profile shows roughly 19,000 clones, around three quarters of them singletons. The rearrangement links TRBV4-2 to TRBJ2-7; 8 bases match TRBD2. The material sequenced was peripheral blood mononuclear cells (PBMCs), taken before the fourth cycle of nivolumab. This receptor was identified in a human donor with classical Hodgkin lymphoma. The CDR3 sequence: CASSQATSGIYEQYF. Written as DNA, the CDR3 is TGTGCCAGCAGCCAAGCTACTAGCGGTATCTACGAGCAGTACTTC.